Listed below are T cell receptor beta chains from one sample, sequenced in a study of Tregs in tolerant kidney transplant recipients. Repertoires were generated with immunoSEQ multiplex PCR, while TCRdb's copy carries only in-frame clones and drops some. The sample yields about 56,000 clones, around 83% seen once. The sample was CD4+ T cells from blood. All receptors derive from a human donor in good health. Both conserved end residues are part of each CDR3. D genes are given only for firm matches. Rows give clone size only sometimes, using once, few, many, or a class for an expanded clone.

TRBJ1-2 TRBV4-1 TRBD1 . TGCGCCAGCAGCCGTGAAGGCGAGGGGGCGGGACATGGCTACACCTTC CASSREGEGAGHGYTF
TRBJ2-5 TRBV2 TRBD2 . TGTGCCAGCAGTGATATCCGGCTAGCGGGGGGGCCTTTAATGGAGACCCAGTACTTC CASSDIRLAGGPLMETQYF
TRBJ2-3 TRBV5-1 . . TGCGCCAGCAGCTGGATCGGGACGGAAGCCTTCACAGATACGCAGTATTTT CASSWIGTEAFTDTQYF
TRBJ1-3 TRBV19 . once TGTGCCAGTCGCAGGGCATCTGGAAACACCATATATTTT CASRRASGNTIYF
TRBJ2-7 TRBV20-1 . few TGCAGTGCTAGAGGGACATGGGAGCAGTACTTC CSARGTWEQYF
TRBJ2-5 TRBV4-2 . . TGTGCCAGCAGCCAAGTTGGGAGACAAGAGACCCAGTACTTC CASSQVGRQETQYF
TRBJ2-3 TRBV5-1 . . TGCGCCAGCAGCTTAGAGGGCACAGATACGCAGTATTTT CASSLEGTDTQYF
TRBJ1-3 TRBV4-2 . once TGTGCCAGCAGCCAAGATTTGGGCCATCGCAGTGGAAACACCATATATTTT CASSQDLGHRSGNTIYF
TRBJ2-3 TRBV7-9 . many TGTGCCAGCAGCTCGTCAACAAGCACAGATACGCAGTATTTT CASSSSTSTDTQYF
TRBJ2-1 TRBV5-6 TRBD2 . TGTGCCAGCAGCCCTTTAAATTCTTGGACTAGCTTCGAGCAGTTCTTC CASSPLNSWTSFEQFF